This TCR beta chain was captured by sequencing in a study of blood T cell repertoires in COVID-19. Study-wide context: PBMCs, B-cell-depleted T cells, or T cells were the source of the cDNA or gDNA that made up the material.

TCRdb keeps only in-frame clones here, not all; method: immunoSEQ multiplex PCR. The sample consists of approximately 54,000 clones, more than 70% of them appearing once. CDR3 size: 16 residues. J was trimmed by 4 bases and V by 3 bases; bases with no gene match: 11. The V gene's germline CDR1 is LGHNT and CDR2 FRNRAP. The chain joins TRBV12-5 to TRBJ1-2; 7 positions agree with TRBD1. Specimen: peripheral blood. This receptor was identified in a human donor in a cohort sampled during active COVID-19. The CDR3: CASGFSPPTGTYGYTF. The DNA of the CDR3 is TGTGCTAGTGGTTTCTCCCCCCCGACAGGGACCTATGGCTACACCTTC.